Listed below are T cell receptor beta chains from one sample, sequenced in a study of blood T cell repertoires in COVID-19. Here immunoSEQ multiplex PCR was the method, and the copy in TCRdb shows in-frame clones only, minus some. The sample carries 310,000 or so clones, about 88% recorded once. Sequenced sample: peripheral blood. These receptors all stem from a woman in her twenties or thirties with COVID-19, enrolled during active disease. The CDR3 runs from the conserved cysteine through the conserved F or W. D genes are given only for firm matches. The listing skips clone size in some rows; elsewhere it reads once, few, many or a size class.

V gene	J gene	D gene	clone size	CDR3 DNA	CDR3 protein
TRBV24-1	TRBJ2-3	-	-	TGTGCCACCAGCCGACAGGGCACAGATACGCAGTATTTT	CATSRQGTDTQYF
TRBV5-1	TRBJ2-4	TRBD2	once	TGCGCCAGCAGCTTGAGTGGACTAGCGGGCGTAGGGGAGAAAAACATTCAGTACTTC	CASSLSGLAGVGEKNIQYF
TRBV28	TRBJ2-3	-	-	TGTGCCTCACGTAGGGGGGAGGGCCGGGCAGATACGCAGTATTTT	CASRRGEGRADTQYF
TRBV27	TRBJ2-7	-	-	TGTGCCAGCAGTTTATGGGCCACGGGGGAGCAGTACTTC	CASSLWATGEQYF
TRBV30	TRBJ2-6	-	once	TGTGCCTGGAGAGCTGGACAGTACTCTGGGGCCAACGTCCTGACTTTC	CAWRAGQYSGANVLTF
TRBV30	TRBJ2-3	TRBD1	-	TGTGCCTGGAATGGACAGGGGGGCACAGATACGCAGTATTTT	CAWNGQGGTDTQYF
TRBV6-5	TRBJ2-7	-	-	TGTGCCAGCAGTTACTCCTGGCAGGTCTCCTACGAGCAGTACTTC	CASSYSWQVSYEQYF
TRBV12-5	TRBJ1-4	TRBD1	once	TGTGCTAGTGGTTTGGTAAAGTTGGACAGGGAGTGGGAAAAACTGTTTTTT	CASGLVKLDREWEKLFF
TRBV5-4	TRBJ1-2	-	-	TGTGCCAGCAGCTTGGGTCTCTCCAGGGCTAACTATGGCTACACCTTC	CASSLGLSRANYGYTF
TRBV25-1	TRBJ2-3	TRBD1	-	TGTGCCAGCAGTGTCGACGACAGGGCAGATACGCAGTATTTT	CASSVDDRADTQYF
TRBV9	TRBJ1-1	TRBD1	-	TGTGCCAGCAGCGTAGCTCCCCAGGGGGATGTGGTGAACACTGAAGCTTTCTTT	CASSVAPQGDVVNTEAFF
TRBV28	TRBJ2-7	-	-	TGTGCCAGCAGTTCGATCGGAGGGGGGGACTCCTACGAGCAGTACTTC	CASSSIGGGDSYEQYF
TRBV7-9	TRBJ1-1	-	-	TGTGCCAGCAGCCTGGGAGGGGGGGTGAACACTGAAGCTTTCTTT	CASSLGGGVNTEAFF
TRBV24-1	TRBJ2-2	TRBD2	few	TGTGCCACCAGTGGTAGCGGGAGGGCCGGGGAGCTGTTTTTT	CATSGSGRAGELFF
TRBV7-9	TRBJ1-1	-	-	TGTGCCAGCAGCTCCCTCAGTAACACTGAAGCTTTCTTT	CASSSLSNTEAFF
TRBV28	TRBJ2-3	-	few	TGTGCCAGCAGTTTATCCCTAGCCCCTAGCACAGATACGCAGTATTTT	CASSLSLAPSTDTQYF
TRBV4-3	TRBJ2-1	TRBD2	few	TGCGCCAGCAGCCCGGGACTAGCAGATTACAATGAGCAGTTCTTC	CASSPGLADYNEQFF
TRBV9	TRBJ1-1	-	few	TGTGCCAGCAGCGTAGTACGGGAGAACACTGAAGCTTTCTTT	CASSVVRENTEAFF
TRBV4-1	TRBJ1-4	TRBD1	-	TGCGCCAGCAGCAAAACAGGGGGGACTAATGAAAAACTGTTTTTT	CASSKTGGTNEKLFF
TRBV2	TRBJ1-5	-	-	TGTGCCAGCAGCACTCAGGGGCCACCCGTCGGCCAGCATTTT	CASSTQGPPVGQHF
TRBV30	TRBJ2-3	TRBD2	-	TGTGCCTGGAGTGTAAAGTTCAGGGGGACTAGCGGGAGATTCGGCGCAGATACGCAGTATTTT	CAWSVKFRGTSGRFGADTQYF
TRBV6-5	TRBJ1-1	-	-	TGTGCCAGCCTAGGAGAAAGAACTGAAGCTTTCTTT	CASLGERTEAFF
TRBV18	TRBJ2-7	TRBD2	-	TGTGCCAGCTCACCGGGCGGGAGGGGCGACGAGCAGTACTTC	CASSPGGRGDEQYF
TRBV7-9	TRBJ1-5	-	-	TGTGCCAGCAGCTTAGGGCAGGGCGGTCAGCCCCAGCATTTT	CASSLGQGGQPQHF
TRBV27	TRBJ2-7	-	-	TGTGCCAGCGGACAAGTTTGGTACGAGCAGTACTTC	CASGQVWYEQYF
TRBV19	TRBJ2-1	-	once	TGTGCCAGTAGTATGGGGACAGGGTACGGGAGGGATGAGCAGTTCTTC	CASSMGTGYGRDEQFF
TRBV19	TRBJ2-7	-	-	TGTGCCAGTACACCCGGCAGGGGCTTCTCCTACGAGCAGTACTTC	CASTPGRGFSYEQYF
TRBV5-4	TRBJ2-7	-	-	TGTGCCAGCAGCTGGGGGGGGCAGGCCCCGACCTACGAGCAGTACTTC	CASSWGGQAPTYEQYF
TRBV10-3	TRBJ1-1	-	-	TGTGCCATCAGTGGCGACAGTGAAGCTTTCTTT	CAISGDSEAFF
TRBV5-5	TRBJ2-3	TRBD1	-	TGTGCCAGCAGCGTATCCCCAGGGGGAGATACGCAGTATTTT	CASSVSPGGDTQYF
TRBV28	TRBJ1-2	-	few	TGTGCCAGCTCTACTTACAACTATGGCTACACCTTC	CASSTYNYGYTF
TRBV9	TRBJ2-7	-	-	TGTGCCAGCAGCCTTGGACTAAAGGGCTACGAGCAGTACTTC	CASSLGLKGYEQYF
TRBV6-1	TRBJ1-2	-	few	TGTGCCAGCAGTGAATCCATACTACTGGGGCCCTATGGCTACACCTTC	CASSESILLGPYGYTF
TRBV7-8	TRBJ2-3	TRBD2	-	TGTGCCAGCAGCTGGACTAGCGGGAGGGCCACAGATACGCAGTATTTT	CASSWTSGRATDTQYF
TRBV7-9	TRBJ2-3	TRBD2	-	TGTGCCAGCAGCGACACTAGCGGCGCGGCCGATACGCAGTATTTT	CASSDTSGAADTQYF
TRBV21-1	TRBJ1-5	-	-	TGTGCCAGCGCTAGGGACAGGGGTAGCAATCAGCCCCAGCATTTT	CASARDRGSNQPQHF
TRBV24-1	TRBJ2-1	TRBD2	-	TGTGCCACCAGGCGGGCGGGAGACTTCAATGAGCAGTTCTTC	CATRRAGDFNEQFF
TRBV10-3	TRBJ1-1	-	once	TGTGCCACCAGTGGGCCCAGGGGTACTGAAGCTTTCTTT	CATSGPRGTEAFF